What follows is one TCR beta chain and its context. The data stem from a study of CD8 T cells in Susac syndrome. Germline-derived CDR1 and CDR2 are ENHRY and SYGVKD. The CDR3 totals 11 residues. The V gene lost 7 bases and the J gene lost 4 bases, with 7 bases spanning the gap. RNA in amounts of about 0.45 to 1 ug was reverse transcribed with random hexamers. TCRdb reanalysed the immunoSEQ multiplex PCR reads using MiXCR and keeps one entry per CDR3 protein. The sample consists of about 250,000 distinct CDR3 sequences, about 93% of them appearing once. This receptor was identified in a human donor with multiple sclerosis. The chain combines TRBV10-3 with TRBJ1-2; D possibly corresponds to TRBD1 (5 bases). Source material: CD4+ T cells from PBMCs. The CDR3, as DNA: TGTGCCATCATGGACACCTATGGCTACACCTTC. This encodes CAIMDTYGYTF.